The sequence of this T cell receptor beta chain was determined in a study of shared clonotypes between healthy human individuals. Study conclusions and caveats: The study generally estimated greater richness for naive than memory subsets.

V was trimmed by 0 bases and J by 4 bases, leaving 15 bases between them. CDR3 length: 15 residues. Germline CDR1 reads GTSNPN; CDR2 reads SVGIG (reference sequence). Only Caucasian adults living in Nashville, Tennessee made up the donor group. Repertoires were generated with immunoSEQ multiplex PCR, while TCRdb's copy carries only in-frame clones and drops some. The sample holds over a million clones; roughly 96% are singletons and the top ten take roughly 1.2%. In regard to this clone: Its antigen remains unidentified.

This chain connects TRBV30 to TRBJ2-5; either TRBD1 or TRBD2 may fit D (5 bases each). This clonotype was sampled from a young man in good health. Sample: naive CD4+ T cells sorted from blood. Subset here: CD45RA+ positively selected. DNA of the CDR3: TGTGCCTGGAGTGTAGGGGACCGGCATCTAGAGACCCAGTACTTC. It specifies CAWSVGDRHLETQYF.